This TCR beta chain was identified in a study of response to subunit inactivated influenza vaccine. Study results and limitations: Authors proposed each seasonal influenza vaccination draws in few new T cells.

The germline CDR1 and CDR2 sequences are ENHRY and SYGVKD. The CDR3 totals 15 residues. The V gene lost 6 bases and the J gene lost 2 bases, with 14 bases spanning the gap. A remark on this clonotype: Antigen unknown.

TCRdb processed the RT-PCR reads anew with MiXCR; each CDR3 protein has one entry. The table shows around 650,000 distinct CDR3 sequences, with 15% to 19% occurring only once. The gene calls are TRBV10-3 and TRBJ2-1; possibly TRBD2 for D (6 bases). The source was PBMCs from blood, collected 11 to 12 days after vaccination. The sequence was collected from a man aged 45-65 years who received an inactivated influenza vaccine. The CDR3 bases are TGTGCCATCAGCAGACTAGTAGGGGCCTACAATGAGCAGTTCTTC. Amino acids: CAISRLVGAYNEQFF.